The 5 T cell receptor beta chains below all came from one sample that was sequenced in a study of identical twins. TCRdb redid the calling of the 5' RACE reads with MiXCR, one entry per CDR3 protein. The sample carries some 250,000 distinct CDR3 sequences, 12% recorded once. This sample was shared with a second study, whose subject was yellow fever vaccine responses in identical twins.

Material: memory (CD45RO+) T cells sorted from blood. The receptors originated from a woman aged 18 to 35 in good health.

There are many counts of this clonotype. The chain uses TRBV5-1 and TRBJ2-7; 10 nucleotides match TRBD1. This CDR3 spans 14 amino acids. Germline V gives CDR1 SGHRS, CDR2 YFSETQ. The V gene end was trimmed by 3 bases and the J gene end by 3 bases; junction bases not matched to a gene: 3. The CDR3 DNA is TGCGCCAGCAGCTCAGGACAGGGGGACTACGAGCAGTACTTC. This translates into CASSSGQGDYEQYF.

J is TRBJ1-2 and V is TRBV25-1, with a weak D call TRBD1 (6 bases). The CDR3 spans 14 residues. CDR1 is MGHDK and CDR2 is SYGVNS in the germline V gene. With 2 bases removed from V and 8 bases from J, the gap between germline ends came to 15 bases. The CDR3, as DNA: TGTGCCAGCAGTGAAGTCGGCAGGGGCGGAGGCTACACCTTC. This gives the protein CASSEVGRGGGYTF.

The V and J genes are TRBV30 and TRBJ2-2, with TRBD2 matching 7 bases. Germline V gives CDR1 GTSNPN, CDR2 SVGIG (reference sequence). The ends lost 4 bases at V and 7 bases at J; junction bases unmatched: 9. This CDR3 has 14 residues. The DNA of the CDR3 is TGTGCCTGGACCCTGACTAGCAAGGTCGGGGAGCTGTTTTTT. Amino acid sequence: CAWTLTSKVGELFF.

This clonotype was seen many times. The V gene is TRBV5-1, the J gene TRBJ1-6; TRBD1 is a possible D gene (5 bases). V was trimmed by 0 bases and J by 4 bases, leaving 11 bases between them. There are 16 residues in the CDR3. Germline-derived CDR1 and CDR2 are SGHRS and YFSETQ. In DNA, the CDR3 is TGCGCCAGCAGCTTGGGCAGGGCCGATTATAATTCACCCCTCCACTTT. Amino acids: CASSLGRADYNSPLHF.

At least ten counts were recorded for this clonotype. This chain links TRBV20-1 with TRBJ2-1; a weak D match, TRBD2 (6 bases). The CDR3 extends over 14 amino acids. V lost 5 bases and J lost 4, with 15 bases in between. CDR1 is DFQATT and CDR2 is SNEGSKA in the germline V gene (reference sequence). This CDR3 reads CSAGASRGYNEQFF. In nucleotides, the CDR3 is TGCAGTGCTGGGGCGTCGCGGGGATACAATGAGCAGTTCTTC.